A single sample is the source of the 32 T cell receptor beta chains below, sequenced in a study of shared clonotypes between healthy human individuals. The method was immunoSEQ multiplex PCR; TCRdb's version includes in-frame clones alone and lacks a portion of them. The table has about 980,000 clones, around three quarters seen once; the top ten hold about 1.5%. Sequencing used memory CD4+ T cells sorted from blood. Subset in this sample: CD45RA-negative fraction. The origin of the receptors is a man between 18 and 29 years old in good health.

The chain combines TRBV7-2 with TRBJ1-6; the match to TRBD1 covers 9 bases. CDR3 length: 13 amino acids. Germline V CDR1 and CDR2: SGHTA, FQGNSA. The V segment lost 2 bases and the J segment 11 bases; nucleotides outside the gene matches: 1. The DNA for the CDR3 is TGTGCCAGCAGCTTAAGGGACAGGGCACCCCTCCACTTT. Protein product: CASSLRDRAPLHF.

The CDR3 DNA reads TGTGCCAGCACCCACGGGGGTTACCAGCCCCAGCATTTT. It yields the protein CASTHGGYQPQHF. The rearrangement uses TRBV6-6 and TRBJ1-5; possible D gene TRBD1, 5 bases. The ends were cut back, 7 bases at V and 7 bases at J, with 14 bases in the middle. This CDR3 spans 13 amino acids. Germline V CDR1 and CDR2: MNHNY, SVGAGI (reference sequence).

The chain links TRBV4-1 to TRBJ1-5, with D possibly matching TRBD1 (5 bases). The CDR3 is 14 amino acids. The V gene's germline CDR1 is MGHRA and CDR2 YSYEKL. Trimming left V 5 bases short and J 7 bases short, with 15 bases between. The CDR3 sequence is CASSEGGTQQPQHF. CDR3 bases: TGCGCCAGCAGCGAAGGCGGGACTCAGCAGCCCCAGCATTTT.

The genes are TRBV6-6 and TRBJ1-2; D is ambiguous. The V end lost 5 bases, the J end lost 5 bases, and 18 bases lay between the germline ends. Germline V CDR1 and CDR2: MNHNY, SVGAGI (reference sequence). The length of the CDR3 is 15 residues. In DNA form, the CDR3 reads TGTGCCAGCAGTCTAACTGGAGGGAGACGGTATGGCTACACCTTC. This encodes CASSLTGGRRYGYTF.

The V gene is TRBV5-1, the J gene TRBJ1-5; TRBD1 matches at 9 bases. The germline gives CDR1 SGHRS, CDR2 YFSETQ. CDR3 size: 17 residues. V was pared by 0 bases and J by 4 bases, with 8 bases of the junction left unmatched. The CDR3 here is CASSLGSGTGPNQPQHF. CDR3 DNA: TGCGCCAGCAGCTTGGGGTCTGGGACAGGGCCTAATCAGCCCCAGCATTTT. Using reference TRBV5-1 and TRBJ1-5 for the parts outside the CDR3, the full variable domain is KAGVTQTPRYLIKTRGQQVTLSCSPISGHRSVSWYQQTPGQGLQFLFEYFSETQRNKGNFPGRFSGRQFSNSRSEMNVSTLELGDSALYLCASSLGSGTGPNQPQHFGDGTRLSIL.

The gene calls are TRBV7-6 and TRBJ1-3; a possible D gene is TRBD1 (5 bases). This CDR3 has 15 amino acids. With 2 bases removed from V and 0 bases from J, the gap between germline ends came to 8 bases. Germline V gene lookup returns CDR1 SGHVS and CDR2 FNYEAQ. For the CDR3, the DNA is TGTGCCAGCAGCTTACAGGGTTCCTCTGGAAACACCATATATTTT. This gives the protein CASSLQGSSGNTIYF.

The rearrangement joins TRBV27 to TRBJ2-7; D not certain. Germline V gene data show CDR1 as MNHEY and CDR2 as SMNVEV (reference sequence). Trimming removed 10 bases at V and 3 bases at J, with 16 bases between. The CDR3 is made up of 13 amino acids. The CDR3 DNA sequence: TGTGCCACCGGCGAGCCCCCCCTCTACGAGCAGTACTTC. Its translation is CATGEPPLYEQYF.

On this clone itself: Other DNA sequences in this specimen translate into the identical CDR3. The CDR3 spells CASSITGRETQYF. The CDR3 DNA follows: TGTGCCAGTAGTATAACAGGGAGGGAGACCCAGTACTTC. The J gene is TRBJ2-5, the V gene TRBV19; D possibly matches TRBD1 or TRBD2 (6 bases each). Germline CDR1 reads LNHDA; CDR2 reads SQIVND (reference sequence). The CDR3 has 13 residues. The ends were cut back, 2 bases at V and 5 bases at J, with 9 bases in the middle.

The chain couples TRBV9 to TRBJ1-3; D perhaps matches TRBD1 (5 bases). The CDR3 has 15 residues. Germline V CDR1 and CDR2: SGDLS, YYNGEE. V was cut by 5 bases and J by 2 bases, with 14 bases left in between. CDR3 sequence (DNA): TGTGCCAGCAGGCCCGACGGGGGGGCTGGAAACACCATATATTTT. This encodes CASRPDGGAGNTIYF.

V gene TRBV7-9 combines with J gene TRBJ2-3; maybe TRBD1 (6 bases). The germline CDR1 and CDR2 sequences are SEHNR and FQNEAQ (reference sequence). The ends were cut back, 4 bases at V and 4 bases at J, with 18 bases in the middle. The CDR3 extends over 16 amino acids. CDR3 sequence (DNA): TGTGCCAGCAGCTATCTACAGGGTGTGAGCCCAGATACGCAGTATTTT. Translating gives CASSYLQGVSPDTQYF.

The chain uses TRBV2 and TRBJ2-1; possible D gene TRBD2, 7 bases. V was pared by 7 bases and J by 6 bases, with 13 bases between. Germline CDR1 SNHLY, CDR2 FYNNEI. CDR3 length: 13 residues. The CDR3 DNA reads as TGTGCCAGCAACCAAGGGGGGGTCAATGAGCAGTTCTTC. Its protein is CASNQGGVNEQFF.

The chain joins TRBV7-9 to TRBJ2-7, with D possibly TRBD2 on 6 matching bases. Trimming took off 5 bases at V and 2 bases at J, with 16 bases between the two ends. The CDR3 covers 15 residues. Germline-derived CDR1 and CDR2 are SEHNR and FQNEAQ (reference sequence). The CDR3 reads CASSRGDLPTYEQYF. CDR3 DNA: TGTGCCAGCAGCCGAGGGGACTTACCTACCTACGAGCAGTACTTC.

J is TRBJ2-5 and V is TRBV6-1; 16 bases agree with TRBD2. The ends lost 10 bases at V and 9 bases at J; junction bases unmatched: 8. The germline V gene encodes CDR1 MNHNS and CDR2 SASEGT. This CDR3 is built from 14 residues. The CDR3 DNA reads as TGTGCCATTTCTACGGGACTAGCGGGGGGGGCCCAGTACTTC. This sequence encodes CAISTGLAGGAQYF.

This sequence joins TRBV18 and TRBJ2-7; TRBD2 aligns across 8 bases. Losses at the gene ends were 3 bases for V and 5 bases for J; bases not matched to a gene: 3. From germline, CDR1 is KGHSH and CDR2 LQKENI. The CDR3 spans 13 residues. The CDR3 bases are TGTGCCAGCTCACCCGGGACTAGGGACGAGCAGTACTTC. Protein: CASSPGTRDEQYF.

The J gene is TRBJ2-3, the V gene TRBV11-2; D call uncertain. This CDR3 has 19 residues. V shed 5 bases and J shed 4 bases, with 28 bases lying between them. From germline, CDR1 is SGHAT and CDR2 FQNNGV. In DNA form, the CDR3 reads TGTGCCAGCAGCCCCCAACTCCTAATGGGCCTTTCGAGTCCAGATACGCAGTATTTT. This codes for CASSPQLLMGLSSPDTQYF.

The chain has TRBV29-1 and TRBJ1-1; D is ambiguous. The CDR3 is 14 amino acids. Germline CDR1 reads SQVTM; CDR2 reads ANQGSEA. Trimming removed 3 bases at V and 1 base at J, with 12 bases between. The DNA of the CDR3 is TGCAGCGTTGAGGTTCCCACACGGAACACTGAAGCTTTCTTT. Protein sequence: CSVEVPTRNTEAFF.

The genes are TRBV7-9 and TRBJ2-7, with 10 bases fitting TRBD2. This CDR3 region has 15 residues. J gave up 5 bases and V 2 bases, and 6 bases lay outside the gene matches. Germline CDR1 SEHNR, CDR2 FQNEAQ (reference sequence). The CDR3: CASSLWPSGSHEQYF. The CDR3 nucleotides read TGTGCCAGCAGCTTATGGCCTAGCGGGAGCCACGAGCAGTACTTC.

CDR3 DNA: TGCGCCAGCAGTGAGTGGGGGGACAAACGCTCTGGAAACACCATATATTTT. Residues: CASSEWGDKRSGNTIYF. This chain uses TRBV10-2 with TRBJ1-3; a weak D match, TRBD1 (6 bases). The CDR3 has 17 residues. Germline loops: CDR1 WSHSY, CDR2 SAAADI. The V end lost 1 base, the J end lost 0 bases, and 13 bases lay between the germline ends.

This clone has just one count. The rearrangement uses TRBV29-1 and TRBJ1-5, with TRBD1 identical over 7 bases. Trimming took 4 bases from V and 1 from J; bases not matched to a gene: 4. The CDR3 spans 14 residues. CDR1 and CDR2 from the germline V gene are SQVTM and ANQGSEA. The CDR3 here is CSVAEGASNQPQHF. The DNA for the CDR3 is TGCAGCGTTGCTGAGGGGGCCAGCAATCAGCCCCAGCATTTT.

The chain has TRBV9 and TRBJ2-1; D remains unclear. The V gene's germline CDR1 is SGDLS and CDR2 YYNGEE. V lost 4 bases to trimming and J lost 6 bases, with 11 bases between them. The CDR3 is 13 residues long. CDR3 protein: CASSPTRVNEQFF. CDR3 sequence (DNA): TGTGCCAGCAGCCCTACACGGGTCAATGAGCAGTTCTTC.

V is TRBV9 and J is TRBJ2-1, with 11 nucleotides matching TRBD2. The CDR3 runs 17 residues. The germline V gene encodes CDR1 SGDLS and CDR2 YYNGEE. The trim removed 0 bases at V and 5 bases at J, leaving 7 bases unmatched. This chain's CDR3 is CASSVAWGTSGNNEQFF. DNA for the CDR3: TGTGCCAGCAGCGTAGCTTGGGGGACTAGCGGAAACAATGAGCAGTTCTTC.

The J gene is TRBJ1-5, the V gene TRBV27; TRBD1 matches 8 bases. Germline V gene lookup returns CDR1 MNHEY and CDR2 SMNVEV (reference sequence). The CDR3 covers 15 residues. The ends lost 5 bases at V and 4 bases at J; junction bases unmatched: 7. The CDR3 protein is CASSPRGTGNQPQHF. CDR3 sequence (DNA): TGTGCCAGCAGTCCCAGGGGGACAGGTAATCAGCCCCAGCATTTT.

The J gene is TRBJ2-2, the V gene TRBV18; the match to TRBD2 covers 9 bases. The length of the CDR3 is 15 residues. Germline assignment: CDR1 KGHSH and CDR2 LQKENI. V shed 1 base, J shed 5 bases, and the junction held 2 bases outside the gene matches. This chain's CDR3 is CASSPQTSGTGELFF. CDR3 nucleotide sequence: TGTGCCAGCTCACCACAGACTAGCGGTACCGGGGAGCTGTTTTTT.

The chain joins TRBV7-2 to TRBJ2-7; TRBD1 might be the D (5 bases). The CDR3 is 15 residues long. Trimming left V 5 bases short and J 6 bases short, with 20 bases between. Germline V CDR1 and CDR2: SGHTA, FQGNSA. CDR3 sequence: CASSASRVPIGEQYF. The DNA for the CDR3 is TGTGCCAGCAGCGCATCCAGGGTTCCAATTGGCGAGCAGTACTTC.

This chain uses TRBV4-1 with TRBJ1-1, with TRBD1 matching over 8 bases. V lost 4 bases, J lost 3 bases, and 10 bases stayed unmatched. Per germline, CDR1 MGHRA and CDR2 YSYEKL. This CDR3 is 16 amino acids long. CDR3 region: CASSPYQAGGYTEAFF. The CDR3 DNA sequence: TGCGCCAGCAGCCCGTATCAGGCAGGGGGCTACACTGAAGCTTTCTTT.

V is TRBV2 and J is TRBJ1-5; the D gene is possibly TRBD1 (6 bases). The V gene lost 8 bases and the J gene lost 2 bases, with 13 bases spanning the gap. The CDR3 runs 14 residues. Germline V CDR1 and CDR2: SNHLY, FYNNEI. The CDR3 region has the DNA TGTGCCAGCTCCTTGAACAGGGGCAATCAGCCCCAGCATTTT. Encoded protein: CASSLNRGNQPQHF.

The J gene is TRBJ1-4, the V gene TRBV7-2; tentatively, D is TRBD1 (6 bases). The CDR3 covers 14 residues. Germline V gene sequence: CDR1 SGHTA, CDR2 FQGNSA. V was pared by 5 bases and J by 5 bases, with 12 bases between. The CDR3, as DNA: TGTGCCAGCAGCCCGGGACACTACAATGAAAAACTGTTTTTT. Translated, it gives CASSPGHYNEKLFF.

This chain links TRBV5-6 with TRBJ1-6, with 7 bases matching TRBD1. The CDR3 consists of 16 residues. V trimming: 4 bases; J trimming: 6 bases; junction bases outside the gene matches: 10. The germline CDR1 and CDR2 sequences are SGHDT and YYEEEE. CDR3: CASSPGGGLINSPLHF. The CDR3 nucleotides are TGTGCCAGCAGCCCAGGGGGTGGACTTATTAATTCACCCCTCCACTTT. Based on the CDR3 plus reference TRBV5-6 and TRBJ1-6, the full variable domain is DAGVTQSPTHLIKTRGQQVTLRCSPKSGHDTVSWYQQALGQGPQFIFQYYEEEERQRGNFPDRFSGHQFPNYSSELNVNALLLGDSALYLCASSPGGGLINSPLHFGNGTRLTVT.

The chain joins TRBV10-2 to TRBJ1-4, with 8 bases that match TRBD1. The V and J ends lost 6 bases and 3 bases, in that order; junction bases with no gene match: 6. Germline V gives CDR1 WSHSY, CDR2 SAAADI. This CDR3 contains 15 residues. In DNA form, the CDR3 reads TGCGCCAGCAGCCGCGACAGGGGCGCTAATGAAAAACTGTTTTTT. It specifies CASSRDRGANEKLFF.

V usage is TRBV27 and J usage is TRBJ2-7; TRBD1 might be the D (5 bases). Germline CDR1 reads MNHEY; CDR2 reads SMNVEV (reference sequence). The CDR3 totals 17 residues. Trimming removed 2 bases from V and 2 bases from J, with 19 bases in between. CDR3 region: CASSLSGRWGTPYEQYF. The DNA of the CDR3 is TGTGCCAGCAGTTTAAGTGGCAGGTGGGGCACACCCTACGAGCAGTACTTC.

This clone appeared once. The chain joins TRBV5-1 to TRBJ2-7; D possibly corresponds to TRBD1 (7 bases). V was shortened by 0 bases and J by 3 bases, with 16 bases between the two germline ends. This CDR3 is built from 16 residues. Germline CDR1 is SGHRS and CDR2 is YFSETQ. The CDR3: CASSLEAYRGGYEQYF. Written as DNA, the CDR3 is TGCGCCAGCAGCTTGGAGGCCTACAGGGGAGGCTACGAGCAGTACTTC.

This clone was recorded only once. The rearrangement joins TRBV11-2 to TRBJ2-3; the match to TRBD2 covers 11 bases. CDR1 and CDR2 (germline): SGHAT, FQNNGV. V shed 4 bases, J shed 2 bases, and the junction held 5 bases outside the gene matches. The CDR3 is 16 residues long. CDR3 DNA: TGTGCCAGCAGCTCTATAGCGGGAGGGACCACAGATACGCAGTATTTT. Translating gives CASSSIAGGTTDTQYF.